This T cell receptor (beta chain) was recovered during a study of OX40 agonist ivuxolimab in advanced cancers. The V gene lost 4 bases and the J gene lost 9 bases, with 7 bases spanning the gap. The germline V gene has CDR1 MNHEY and CDR2 SVGAGI. This CDR3 is built from 11 residues. Clones were sequenced by immunoSEQ multiplex PCR, and TCRdb holds only the in-frame ones, with some missing. This table has over 65,000 clones, about four fifths appearing once. The origin of this receptor is an adult with an advanced solid tumor such as melanoma, head and neck, liver or kidney cancer. The material was CD4+ or CD8+ T cells sorted from blood, obtained in a trial of the OX40 agonist ivuxolimab. This chain joins TRBV6-5 and TRBJ2-1; D remains ambiguous. DNA for the CDR3: TGTGCCAGCAGTTCGATCACTGAGCAGTTCTTC. Protein: CASSSITEQFF.